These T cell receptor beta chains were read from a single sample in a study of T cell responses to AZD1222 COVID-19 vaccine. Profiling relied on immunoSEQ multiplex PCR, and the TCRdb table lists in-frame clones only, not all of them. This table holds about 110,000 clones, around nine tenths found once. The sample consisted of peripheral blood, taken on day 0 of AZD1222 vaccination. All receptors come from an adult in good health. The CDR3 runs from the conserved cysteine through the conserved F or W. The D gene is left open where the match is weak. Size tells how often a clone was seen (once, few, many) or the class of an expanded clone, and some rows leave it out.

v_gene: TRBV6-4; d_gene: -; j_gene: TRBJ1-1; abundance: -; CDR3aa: CASRMGVMSTEAFF; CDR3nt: TGTGCCAGCAGGATGGGGGTCATGAGCACTGAAGCTTTCTTT
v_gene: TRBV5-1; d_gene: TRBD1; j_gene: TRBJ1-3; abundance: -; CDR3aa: CASSRDRVDSGNTIYF; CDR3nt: TGCGCCAGCAGCCGGGACAGGGTCGACTCTGGAAACACCATATATTTT
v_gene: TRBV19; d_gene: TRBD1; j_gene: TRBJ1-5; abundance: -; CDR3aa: CASSRSGGQNSNQPQHF; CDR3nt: TGTGCCAGTAGTCGGTCTGGGGGACAGAATAGCAATCAGCCCCAGCATTTT
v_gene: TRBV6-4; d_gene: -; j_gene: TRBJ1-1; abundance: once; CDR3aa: CASSDSRSEPMNTEAFF; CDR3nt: TGTGCCAGCAGTGACTCGCGGAGTGAGCCAATGAACACTGAAGCTTTCTTT
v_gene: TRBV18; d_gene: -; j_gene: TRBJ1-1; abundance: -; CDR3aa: CASSPQTGLNTEAFF; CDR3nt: TGTGCCAGCTCACCACAAACAGGGCTGAACACTGAAGCTTTCTTT
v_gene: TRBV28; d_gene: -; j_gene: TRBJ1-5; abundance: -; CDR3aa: CASSLSGAPNQPQHF; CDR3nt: TGTGCCAGCAGTTTATCGGGGGCACCCAATCAGCCCCAGCATTTT
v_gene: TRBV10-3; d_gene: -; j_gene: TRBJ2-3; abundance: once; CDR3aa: CAIRDISTDTQYF; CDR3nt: TGTGCCATCCGGGACATCAGCACAGATACGCAGTATTTT
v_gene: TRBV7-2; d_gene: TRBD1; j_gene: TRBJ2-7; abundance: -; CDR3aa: CASSPGGFLSYEQYF; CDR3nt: TGTGCCAGCAGCCCAGGGGGCTTCCTCTCCTACGAGCAGTACTTC
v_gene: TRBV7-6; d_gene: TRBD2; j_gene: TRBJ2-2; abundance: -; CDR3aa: CASSRGLAVNTGELFF; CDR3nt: TGTGCCAGCAGCCGGGGACTAGCGGTGAACACCGGGGAGCTGTTTTTT
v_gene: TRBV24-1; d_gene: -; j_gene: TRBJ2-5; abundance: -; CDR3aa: CATSFLGETQYF; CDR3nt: TGTGCCACCAGTTTCTTGGGCGAGACCCAGTACTTC
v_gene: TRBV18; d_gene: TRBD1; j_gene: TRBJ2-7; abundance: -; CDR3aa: CASSPGGQGYEQYF; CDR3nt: TGTGCCAGCTCACCCGGGGGACAGGGCTACGAGCAGTACTTC
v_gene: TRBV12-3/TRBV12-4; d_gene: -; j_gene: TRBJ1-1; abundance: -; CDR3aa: CASIRIRGGEAFF; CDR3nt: TGTGCCAGCATTCGAATTCGGGGGGGTGAAGCTTTCTTT
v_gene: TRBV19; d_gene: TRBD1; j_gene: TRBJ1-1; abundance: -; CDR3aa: CASSIEQGPLEAFF; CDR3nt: TGTGCCAGTAGTATCGAACAGGGGCCGCTCGAAGCTTTCTTT
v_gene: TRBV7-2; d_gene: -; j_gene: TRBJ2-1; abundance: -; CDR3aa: CASSPGGSSYNEQFF; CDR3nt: TGTGCCAGCAGCCCCGGAGGGAGCTCCTACAATGAGCAGTTCTTC
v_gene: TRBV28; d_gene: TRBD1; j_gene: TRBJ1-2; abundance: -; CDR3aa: CASSLGQGRVYGYTF; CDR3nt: TGTGCCAGCAGCCTGGGACAGGGGAGGGTCTATGGCTACACCTTC
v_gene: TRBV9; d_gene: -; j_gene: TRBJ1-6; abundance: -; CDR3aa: CASSVRDGDNSPLHF; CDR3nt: TGTGCCAGCAGCGTACGAGATGGGGATAATTCACCCCTCCACTTT
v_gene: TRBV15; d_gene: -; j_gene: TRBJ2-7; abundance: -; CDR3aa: CATSREGAGAYEQYF; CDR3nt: TGTGCCACCAGCAGAGAGGGTGCAGGCGCCTACGAGCAGTACTTC
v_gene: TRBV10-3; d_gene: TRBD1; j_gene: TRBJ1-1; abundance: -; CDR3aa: CAISGSGTELRAFF; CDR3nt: TGTGCCATCAGTGGTTCCGGGACAGAGCTTCGAGCTTTCTTT
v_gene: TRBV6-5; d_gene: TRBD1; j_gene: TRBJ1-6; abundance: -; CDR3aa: CASSYSNRGESPLHF; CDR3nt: TGTGCCAGCAGTTACTCGAACAGGGGAGAGTCACCCCTCCACTTT
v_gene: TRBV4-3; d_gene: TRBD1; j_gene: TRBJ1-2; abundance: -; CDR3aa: CASSSRTGGNYGYTF; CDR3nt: TGCGCCAGCAGCTCTCGGACAGGGGGGAACTATGGCTACACCTTC
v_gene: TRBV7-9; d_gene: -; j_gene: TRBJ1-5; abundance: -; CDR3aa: CASSYAVSPYSNQPQHF; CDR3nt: TGTGCCAGCAGCTACGCCGTATCGCCCTATAGCAATCAGCCCCAGCATTTT
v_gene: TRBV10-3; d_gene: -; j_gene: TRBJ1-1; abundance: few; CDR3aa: CAISHSPQGTEAFF; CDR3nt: TGTGCCATCAGCCACAGCCCCCAGGGCACTGAAGCTTTCTTT
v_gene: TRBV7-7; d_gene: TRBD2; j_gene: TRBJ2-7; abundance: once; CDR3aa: CASSLAGDRQQYF; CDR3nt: TGTGCTAGCAGCTTAGCGGGGGACCGACAGCAGTACTTC
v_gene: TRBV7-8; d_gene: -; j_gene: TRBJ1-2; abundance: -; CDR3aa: CASSLGPASNYGYTF; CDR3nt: TGTGCCAGCAGCTTGGGTCCTGCCTCTAACTATGGCTACACCTTC
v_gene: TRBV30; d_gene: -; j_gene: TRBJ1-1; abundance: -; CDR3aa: CAWRKRDYTEAFF; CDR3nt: TGTGCCTGGAGGAAGAGGGACTACACTGAAGCTTTCTTT
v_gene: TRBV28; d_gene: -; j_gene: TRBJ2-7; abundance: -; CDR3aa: CASSLLDSRRPEQYF; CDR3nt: TGTGCCAGCAGTTTATTGGACAGTAGGAGGCCCGAGCAGTACTTC
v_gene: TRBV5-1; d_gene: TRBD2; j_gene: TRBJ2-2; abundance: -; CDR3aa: CASSGLSGRHTGELFF; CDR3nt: TGCGCCAGCAGCGGTCTTAGCGGGAGACACACCGGGGAGCTGTTTTTT
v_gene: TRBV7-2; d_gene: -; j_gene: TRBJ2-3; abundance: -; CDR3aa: CASSLQHRDTQYF; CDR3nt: TGTGCCAGCAGCTTACAGCACCGTGATACGCAGTATTTT
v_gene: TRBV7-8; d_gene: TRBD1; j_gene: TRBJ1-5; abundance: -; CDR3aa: CASSLSTGLTGPQHF; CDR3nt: TGTGCCAGCAGCCTTTCGACAGGGCTAACGGGACCCCAGCATTTT
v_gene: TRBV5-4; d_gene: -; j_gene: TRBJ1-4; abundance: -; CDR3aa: CASSLDVGGSGEKLFF; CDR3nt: TGTGCCAGCAGCTTGGATGTGGGGGGCTCTGGTGAAAAACTGTTTTTT
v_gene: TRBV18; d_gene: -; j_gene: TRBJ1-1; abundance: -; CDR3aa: CASSPALGVSNTEAFF; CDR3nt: TGTGCCAGCTCACCAGCGTTAGGGGTGTCGAACACTGAAGCTTTCTTT
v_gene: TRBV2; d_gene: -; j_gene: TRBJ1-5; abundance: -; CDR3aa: CASSAQGINQPQHF; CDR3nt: TGTGCCAGCAGTGCACAGGGAATCAATCAGCCCCAGCATTTT
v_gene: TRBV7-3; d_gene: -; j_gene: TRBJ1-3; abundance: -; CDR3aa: CASSLTPGNGNTIYF; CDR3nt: TGTGCCAGCAGCTTAACCCCAGGGAATGGAAACACCATATATTTT
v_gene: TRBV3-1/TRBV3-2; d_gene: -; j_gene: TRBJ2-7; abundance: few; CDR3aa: CASSQEKGVYEQYF; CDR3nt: TGTGCCAGCAGCCAAGAAAAGGGGGTCTACGAGCAGTACTTC
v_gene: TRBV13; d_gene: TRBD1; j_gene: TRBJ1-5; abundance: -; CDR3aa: CASSRTGDGNQPQHF; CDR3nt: TGTGCCAGCAGCCGGACAGGGGATGGCAATCAGCCCCAGCATTTT
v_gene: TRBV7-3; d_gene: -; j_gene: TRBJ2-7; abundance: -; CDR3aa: CASSTMGPF; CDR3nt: TGTGCCAGCAGCACTATGGGTCCTTTC
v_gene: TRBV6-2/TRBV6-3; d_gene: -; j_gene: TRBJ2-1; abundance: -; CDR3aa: CASSYGEGAPNEQFF; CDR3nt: TGTGCCAGCAGTTACGGGGAGGGGGCCCCCAATGAGCAGTTCTTC
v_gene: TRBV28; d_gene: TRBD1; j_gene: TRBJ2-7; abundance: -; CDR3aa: CASSFNGWDRDIYEQYF; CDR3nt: TGTGCCAGCAGTTTCAATGGGTGGGACAGGGATATCTACGAGCAGTACTTC
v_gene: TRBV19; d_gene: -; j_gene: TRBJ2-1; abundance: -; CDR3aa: CASSPDFGSPYNEQFF; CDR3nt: TGTGCCAGTAGTCCGGACTTCGGTTCCCCCTACAATGAGCAGTTCTTC
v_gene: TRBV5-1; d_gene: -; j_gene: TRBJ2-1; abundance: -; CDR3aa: CASSLLGENEQFF; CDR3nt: TGCGCCAGCAGCTTGTTGGGGGAAAATGAGCAGTTCTTC
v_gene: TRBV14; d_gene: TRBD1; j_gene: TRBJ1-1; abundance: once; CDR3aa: CASSQLTGVNTEAFF; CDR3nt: TGTGCCAGCAGCCAACTTACAGGGGTGAACACTGAAGCTTTCTTT
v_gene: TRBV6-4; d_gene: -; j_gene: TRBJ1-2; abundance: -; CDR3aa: CASSDGADYGYTF; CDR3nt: TGTGCCAGCAGTGATGGAGCGGACTATGGCTACACCTTC
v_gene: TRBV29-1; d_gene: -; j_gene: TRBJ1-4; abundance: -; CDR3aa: CSVGGLADEKLFF; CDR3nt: TGCAGCGTTGGAGGGCTCGCGGATGAAAAACTGTTTTTT
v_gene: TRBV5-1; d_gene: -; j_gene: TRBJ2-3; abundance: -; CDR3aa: CASSPLGSGPGGRDTQYF; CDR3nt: TGCGCCAGCAGCCCATTAGGCAGCGGGCCCGGGGGGCGAGATACGCAGTATTTT
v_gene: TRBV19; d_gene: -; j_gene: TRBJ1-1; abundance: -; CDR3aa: CASSFPRGEAFF; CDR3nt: TGTGCCAGTAGTTTCCCCAGGGGTGAAGCTTTCTTT
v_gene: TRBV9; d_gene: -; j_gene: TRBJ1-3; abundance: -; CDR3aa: CASSVGLGGNTIYF; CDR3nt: TGTGCCAGCAGCGTAGGACTGGGAGGAAACACCATATATTTT
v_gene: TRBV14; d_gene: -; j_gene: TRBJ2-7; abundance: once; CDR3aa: CASSSLAGGSPYEQYF; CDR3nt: TGTGCCAGCAGTTCACTCGCCGGCGGCTCCCCCTACGAGCAGTACTTC
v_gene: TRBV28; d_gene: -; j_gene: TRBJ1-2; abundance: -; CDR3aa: CASWDGYGYTF; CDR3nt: TGTGCCAGCTGGGACGGGTATGGCTACACCTTC
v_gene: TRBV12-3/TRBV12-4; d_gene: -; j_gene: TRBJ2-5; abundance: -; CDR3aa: CASSLARQETQYF; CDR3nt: TGTGCCAGCAGTTTAGCCAGGCAAGAGACCCAGTACTTC
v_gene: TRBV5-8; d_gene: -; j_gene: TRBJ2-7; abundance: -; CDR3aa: CASRYFLGEARYEQYF; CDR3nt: TGTGCCAGCAGATATTTTTTAGGGGAGGCTCGCTACGAGCAGTACTTC
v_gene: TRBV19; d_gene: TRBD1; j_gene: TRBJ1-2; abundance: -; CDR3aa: CASTLLTGSNYGYTF; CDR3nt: TGTGCCAGTACCTTATTGACAGGGTCTAACTATGGCTACACCTTC
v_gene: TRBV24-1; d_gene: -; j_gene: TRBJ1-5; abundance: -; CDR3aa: CATSDLYSNQPQHF; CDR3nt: TGTGCCACCAGTGACCTGTATAGCAATCAGCCCCAGCATTTT
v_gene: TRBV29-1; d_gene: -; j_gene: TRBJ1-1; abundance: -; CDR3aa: CSVCVTRQNTEAFF; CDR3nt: TGCAGCGTTTGTGTTACACGGCAGAACACTGAAGCTTTCTTT
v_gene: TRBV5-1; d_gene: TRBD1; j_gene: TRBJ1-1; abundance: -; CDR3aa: CASSKGQGRTEAFF; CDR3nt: TGCGCCAGCAGCAAAGGACAGGGGAGAACTGAAGCTTTCTTT
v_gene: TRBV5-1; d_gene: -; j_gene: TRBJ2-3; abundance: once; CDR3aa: CASSLSGVSTDTQYF; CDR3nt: TGCGCCAGCAGCTTAAGCGGAGTGAGCACAGATACGCAGTATTTT